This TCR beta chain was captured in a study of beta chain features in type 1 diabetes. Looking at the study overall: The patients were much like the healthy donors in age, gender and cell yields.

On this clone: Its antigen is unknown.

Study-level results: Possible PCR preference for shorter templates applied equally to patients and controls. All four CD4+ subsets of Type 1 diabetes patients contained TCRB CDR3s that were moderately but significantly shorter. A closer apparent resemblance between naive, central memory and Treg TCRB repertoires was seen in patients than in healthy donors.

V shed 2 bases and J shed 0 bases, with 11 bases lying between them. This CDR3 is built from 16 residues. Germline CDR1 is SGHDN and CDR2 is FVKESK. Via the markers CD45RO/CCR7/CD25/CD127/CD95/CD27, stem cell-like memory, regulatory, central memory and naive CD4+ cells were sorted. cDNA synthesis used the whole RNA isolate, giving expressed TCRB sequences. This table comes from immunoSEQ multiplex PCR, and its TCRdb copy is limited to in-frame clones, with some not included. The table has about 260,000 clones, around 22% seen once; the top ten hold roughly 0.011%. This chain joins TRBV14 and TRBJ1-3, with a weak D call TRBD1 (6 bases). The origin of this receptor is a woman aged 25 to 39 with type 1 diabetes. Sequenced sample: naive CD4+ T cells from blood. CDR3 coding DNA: TGTGCCAGCAGCCAATGGGGCAGGGGCTCTGGAAACACCATATATTTT. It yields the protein CASSQWGRGSGNTIYF.